This section outlines one T cell receptor beta chain sequence together with its context. Seattle enrolled patients during active infection and tracked them longitudinally. Methods used by the authors: By means of reference gene primer amplification, nucleated cell counts were estimated. Sequenced by immunoSEQ multiplex PCR; TCRdb stores in-frame clones only, minus some. From that table come the V and J calls and clone size; the DNA was used to work out D and trimming. The sample includes around 370,000 clones, roughly 90% of them seen just once. V lost 8 bases to trimming and J lost 2 bases, with 16 bases between them. The CDR3 covers 14 residues. CDR1 is MNHEY and CDR2 is SVGAGI in the germline V gene. The sample is drawn from a study of blood T cell repertoires in COVID-19. Study overall: The origin of the acute and convalescent COVID-19 samples was the United States, Italy and Spain. Sample material is recorded as cDNA or gDNA derived from T cells, B-cell-depleted T cells, or PBMCs.

The sample consisted of peripheral blood. This receptor was obtained from a woman between 65 and 79 years old with COVID-19, enrolled during active disease. This chain links TRBV6-5 with TRBJ2-7; D possibly corresponds to TRBD2 (6 bases). The CDR3 loop reads CASQRLESAYEQYF. CDR3 nucleotide sequence: TGTGCCAGCCAAAGACTAGAATCGGCCTACGAGCAGTACTTC.